This section outlines one T cell receptor (beta chain) sequence together with its context. The CDR3 runs 12 residues. Germline V lookup: CDR1 SQVTM, CDR2 ANQGSEA. V lost 3 bases and J lost 1, with 6 bases in between. This sample stems from a study of blood T cell repertoires in COVID-19. The method was immunoSEQ multiplex PCR; TCRdb's version includes in-frame clones alone and lacks a portion of them. This sample has about 200,000 clones, with 70% to 90% found just once. The TCR sequence derives from a man aged 50 to 60 with COVID-19, enrolled during active disease. Sample: peripheral blood. This rearrangement joins TRBV29-1 to TRBJ1-1; D not certain. The DNA of the CDR3 is TGCAGCGTTGAGAAGAGGAACACTGAAGCTTTCTTT. The encoded protein is CSVEKRNTEAFF.